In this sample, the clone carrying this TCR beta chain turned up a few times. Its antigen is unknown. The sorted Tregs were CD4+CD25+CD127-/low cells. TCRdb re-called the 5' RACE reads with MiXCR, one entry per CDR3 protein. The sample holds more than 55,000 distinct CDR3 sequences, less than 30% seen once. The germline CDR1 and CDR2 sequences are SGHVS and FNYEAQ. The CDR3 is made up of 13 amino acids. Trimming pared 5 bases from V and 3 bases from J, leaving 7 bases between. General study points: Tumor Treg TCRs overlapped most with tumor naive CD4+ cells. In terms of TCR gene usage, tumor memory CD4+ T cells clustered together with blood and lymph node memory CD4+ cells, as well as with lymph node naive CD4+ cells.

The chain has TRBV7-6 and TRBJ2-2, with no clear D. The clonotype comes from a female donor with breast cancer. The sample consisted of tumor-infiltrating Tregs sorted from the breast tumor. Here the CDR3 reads CASSAKHTGELFF. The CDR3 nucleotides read TGTGCCAGCAGCGCTAAACACACCGGGGAGCTGTTTTTT.